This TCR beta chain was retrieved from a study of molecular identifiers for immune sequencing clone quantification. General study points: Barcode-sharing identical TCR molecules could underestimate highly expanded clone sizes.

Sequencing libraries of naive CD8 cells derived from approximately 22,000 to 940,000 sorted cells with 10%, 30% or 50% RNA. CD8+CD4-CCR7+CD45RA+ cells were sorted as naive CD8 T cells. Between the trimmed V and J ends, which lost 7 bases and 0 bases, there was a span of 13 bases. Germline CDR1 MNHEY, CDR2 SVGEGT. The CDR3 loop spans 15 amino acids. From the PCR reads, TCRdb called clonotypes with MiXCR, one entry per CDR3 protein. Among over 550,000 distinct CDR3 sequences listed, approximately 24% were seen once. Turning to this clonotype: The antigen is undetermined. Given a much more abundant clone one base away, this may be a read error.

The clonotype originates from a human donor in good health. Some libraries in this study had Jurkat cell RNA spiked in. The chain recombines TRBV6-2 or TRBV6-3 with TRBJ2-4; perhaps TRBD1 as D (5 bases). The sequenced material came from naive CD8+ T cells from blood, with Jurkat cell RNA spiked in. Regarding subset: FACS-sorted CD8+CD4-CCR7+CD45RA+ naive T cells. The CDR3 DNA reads TGTGCCAGCAAGGGGTTCGTACTAGCCAAAAACATTCAGTACTTC. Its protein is CASKGFVLAKNIQYF.